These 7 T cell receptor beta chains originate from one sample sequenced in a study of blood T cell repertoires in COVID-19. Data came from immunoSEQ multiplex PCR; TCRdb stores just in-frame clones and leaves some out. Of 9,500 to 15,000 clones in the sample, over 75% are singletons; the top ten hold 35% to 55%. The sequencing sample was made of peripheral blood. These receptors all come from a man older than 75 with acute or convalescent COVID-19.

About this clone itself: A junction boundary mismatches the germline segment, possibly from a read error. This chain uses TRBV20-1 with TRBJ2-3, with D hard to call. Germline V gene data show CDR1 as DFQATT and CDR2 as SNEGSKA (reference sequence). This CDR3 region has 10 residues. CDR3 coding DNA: TGCAGTGCCAGAGGCGCATCGCAGTATTTT. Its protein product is CSARGASQYF.

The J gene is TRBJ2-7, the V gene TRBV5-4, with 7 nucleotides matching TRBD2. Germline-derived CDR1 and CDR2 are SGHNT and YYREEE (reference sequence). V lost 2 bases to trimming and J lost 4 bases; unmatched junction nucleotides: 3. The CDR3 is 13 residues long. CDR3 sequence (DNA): TGTGCCAGCAGCTTCGGGGGGAAATACGAGCAGTACTTC. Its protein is CASSFGGKYEQYF.

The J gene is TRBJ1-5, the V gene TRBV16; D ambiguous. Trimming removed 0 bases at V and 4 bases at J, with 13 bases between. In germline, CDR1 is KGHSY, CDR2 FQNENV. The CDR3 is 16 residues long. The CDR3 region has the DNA TGTGCCAGCAGCCAATCCTCGGCGGGTTGGAATCAGCCCCAGCATTTT. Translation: CASSQSSAGWNQPQHF. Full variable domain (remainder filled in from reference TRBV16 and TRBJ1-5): GEEVAQTPKHLVRGEGQKAKLYCAPIKGHSYVFWYQQVLKNEFKFLISFQNENVFDETGMPKERFSAKCLPNSPCSLEIQATKLEDSAVYFCASSQSSAGWNQPQHFGDGTRLSIL.

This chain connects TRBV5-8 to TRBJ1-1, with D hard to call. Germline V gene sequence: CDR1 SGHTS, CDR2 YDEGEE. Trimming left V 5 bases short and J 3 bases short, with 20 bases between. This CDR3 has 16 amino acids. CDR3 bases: TGTGCCAGCAGATCCCGGCTCGGGTCATTCCACACTGAAGCTTTCTTT. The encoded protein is CASRSRLGSFHTEAFF.

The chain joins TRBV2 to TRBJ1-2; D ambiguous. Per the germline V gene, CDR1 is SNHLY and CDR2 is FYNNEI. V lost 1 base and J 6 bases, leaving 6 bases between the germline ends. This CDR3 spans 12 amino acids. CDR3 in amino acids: CASSEVADGYTF. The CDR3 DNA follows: TGTGCCAGCAGTGAAGTGGCAGATGGCTACACCTTC.

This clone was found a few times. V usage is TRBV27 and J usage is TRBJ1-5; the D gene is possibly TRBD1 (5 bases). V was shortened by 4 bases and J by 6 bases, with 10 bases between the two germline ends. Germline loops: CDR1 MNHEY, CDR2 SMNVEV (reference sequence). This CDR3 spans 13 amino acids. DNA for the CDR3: TGTGCCAGCAGTTCCCAGGGAACTCAGCCCCAGCATTTT. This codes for CASSSQGTQPQHF.

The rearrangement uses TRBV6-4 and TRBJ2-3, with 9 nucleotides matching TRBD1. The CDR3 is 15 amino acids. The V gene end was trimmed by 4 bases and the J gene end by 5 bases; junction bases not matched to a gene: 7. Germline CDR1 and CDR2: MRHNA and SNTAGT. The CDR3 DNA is TGTGCCAGCAGTGCGGGGACAGGGAGAGGAGATACGCAGTATTTT. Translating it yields CASSAGTGRGDTQYF.